This record concerns one TCR beta chain sequence. Its antigen is not identified. From RNA transcripts, TCR beta CDR3 regions were amplified. Researchers ran a first-round RT-PCR on the TCR CDR3 using the HTBI primer set. Using its own MiXCR run on the multiplex PCR reads, TCRdb lists one record per CDR3 protein. The data contain 490,000 or so distinct CDR3 sequences, about 22% of them singletons. The sample is drawn from a study of T cells in Graves' hyperthyroidism and ophthalmopathy. Whole-study results and caveats: Most clonotypes expanded in thyroid above 0.001 were likewise present in blood.

CDR1 and CDR2 (germline): SGHRS, YFSETQ. This CDR3 comprises 14 residues. V lost 1 base and J lost 6, with 13 bases in between. Sequencing used blood. The V call is TRBV5-1, the J call TRBJ1-2; D remains unclear. This sequence was found in a woman aged 70 to 79 with Graves' ophthalmopathy. The CDR3 bases are TGCGCCAGCAGCTTGAAGTTCTCGGGTGATGGCTACACCTTC. It specifies CASSLKFSGDGYTF.